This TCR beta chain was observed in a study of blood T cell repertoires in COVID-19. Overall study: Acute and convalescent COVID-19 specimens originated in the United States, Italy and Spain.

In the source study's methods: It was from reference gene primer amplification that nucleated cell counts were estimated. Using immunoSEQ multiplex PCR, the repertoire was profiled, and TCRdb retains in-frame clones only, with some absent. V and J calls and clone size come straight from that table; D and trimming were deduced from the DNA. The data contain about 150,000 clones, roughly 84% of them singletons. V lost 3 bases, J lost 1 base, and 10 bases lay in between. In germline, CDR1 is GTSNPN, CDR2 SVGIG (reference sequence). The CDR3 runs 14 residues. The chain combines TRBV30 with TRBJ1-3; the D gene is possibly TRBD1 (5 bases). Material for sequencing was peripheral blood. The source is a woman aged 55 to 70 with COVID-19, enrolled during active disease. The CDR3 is CAWSRTRSGNTIYF. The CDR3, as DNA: TGTGCCTGGAGCCGGACAAGGTCTGGAAACACCATATATTTT.